This section outlines one TCR beta chain sequence together with its context. Other DNA sequences within the sample encode an identical CDR3. Germline assignment: CDR1 MGHRA and CDR2 YSYEKL. This CDR3 has 13 amino acids. Trimming took 0 bases from V and 4 from J, leaving 6 bases between them. Assay used: immunoSEQ multiplex PCR; TCRdb lists only in-frame clones, some missing. This sample has about 36,000 clones, with approximately 92% found just once. This sample was included in a study of T cell changes during pregnancy in multiple sclerosis. Sequenced material: CD4+ T cells from peripheral blood mononuclear cells, taken in the third trimester of pregnancy. This chain connects TRBV4-1 to TRBJ1-2; unclear D gene. The TCR sequence derives from a female donor in good health, enrolled as a control in a pregnancy study. CDR3 DNA sequence: TGCGCCAGCAGCCAAGATCCAGGCTATGGCTACACCTTC. This gives the protein CASSQDPGYGYTF.